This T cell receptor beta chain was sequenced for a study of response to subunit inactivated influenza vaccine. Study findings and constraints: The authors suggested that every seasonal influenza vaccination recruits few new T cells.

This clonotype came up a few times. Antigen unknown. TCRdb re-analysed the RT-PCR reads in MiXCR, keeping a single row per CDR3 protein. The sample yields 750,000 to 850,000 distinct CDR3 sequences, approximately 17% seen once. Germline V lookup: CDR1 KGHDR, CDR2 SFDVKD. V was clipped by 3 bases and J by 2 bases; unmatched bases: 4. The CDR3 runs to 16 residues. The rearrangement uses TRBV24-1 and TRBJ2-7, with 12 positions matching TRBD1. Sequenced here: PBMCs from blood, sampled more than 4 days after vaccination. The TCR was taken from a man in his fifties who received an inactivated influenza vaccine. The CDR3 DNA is TGTGCCACCAGTGATCACGGGACAGGGGGCCCCTACGAGCAGTACTTC. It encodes CATSDHGTGGPYEQYF.